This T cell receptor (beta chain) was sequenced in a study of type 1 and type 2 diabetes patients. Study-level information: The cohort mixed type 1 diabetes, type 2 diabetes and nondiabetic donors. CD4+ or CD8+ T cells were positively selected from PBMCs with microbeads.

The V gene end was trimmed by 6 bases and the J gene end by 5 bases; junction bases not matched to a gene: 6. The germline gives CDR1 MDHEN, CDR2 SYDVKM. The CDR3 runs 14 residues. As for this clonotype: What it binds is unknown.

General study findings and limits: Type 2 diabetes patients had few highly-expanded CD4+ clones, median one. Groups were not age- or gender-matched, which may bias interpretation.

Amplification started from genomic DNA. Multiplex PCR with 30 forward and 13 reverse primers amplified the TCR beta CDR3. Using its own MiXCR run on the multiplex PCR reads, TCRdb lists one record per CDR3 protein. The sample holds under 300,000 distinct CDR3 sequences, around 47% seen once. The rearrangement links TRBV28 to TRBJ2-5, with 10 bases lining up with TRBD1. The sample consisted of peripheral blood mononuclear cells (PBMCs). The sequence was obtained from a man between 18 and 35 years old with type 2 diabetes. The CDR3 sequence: CASRAGQGFETQYF. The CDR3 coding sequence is TGTGCCAGCAGGGCGGGACAGGGGTTTGAGACCCAGTACTTC.